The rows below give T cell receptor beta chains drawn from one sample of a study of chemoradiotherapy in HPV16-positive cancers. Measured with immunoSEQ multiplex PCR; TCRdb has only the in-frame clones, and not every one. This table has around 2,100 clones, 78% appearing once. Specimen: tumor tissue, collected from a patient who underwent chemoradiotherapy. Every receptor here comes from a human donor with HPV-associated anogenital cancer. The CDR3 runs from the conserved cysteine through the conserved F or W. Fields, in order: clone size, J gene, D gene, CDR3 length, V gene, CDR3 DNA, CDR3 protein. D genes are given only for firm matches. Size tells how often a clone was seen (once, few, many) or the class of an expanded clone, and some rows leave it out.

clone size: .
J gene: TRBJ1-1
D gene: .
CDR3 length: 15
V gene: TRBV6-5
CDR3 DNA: TGTGCCAGCAGTGCCAGGGGTCGGGGTGGGTCTGAAGCTTTCTTT
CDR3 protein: CASSARGRGGSEAFF

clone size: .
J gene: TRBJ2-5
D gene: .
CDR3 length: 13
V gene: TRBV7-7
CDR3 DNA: TGTGCTAGCAGCTTATCTCGGGGGGAGACCCAGTACTTC
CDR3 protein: CASSLSRGETQYF

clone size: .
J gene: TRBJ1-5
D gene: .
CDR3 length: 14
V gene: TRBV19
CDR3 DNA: TGTGCCAGTAGTATAGTACGCGGGAATCAGCCCCAGCATTTT
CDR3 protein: CASSIVRGNQPQHF

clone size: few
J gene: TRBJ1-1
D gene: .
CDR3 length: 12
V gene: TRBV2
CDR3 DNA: TGTGCCAGCAGGGGGGGGGAGACTGAAGCTTTCTTT
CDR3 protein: CASRGGETEAFF

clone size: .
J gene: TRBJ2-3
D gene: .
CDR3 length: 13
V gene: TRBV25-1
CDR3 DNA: TGTGCCAGCAGTGCCACGGCCCCAGATACGCAGTATTTT
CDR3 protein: CASSATAPDTQYF

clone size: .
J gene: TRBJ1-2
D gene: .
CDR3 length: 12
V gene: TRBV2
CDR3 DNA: TGTGCCAGCAGTGAACAGAGCTATGGCTACACCTTC
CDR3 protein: CASSEQSYGYTF

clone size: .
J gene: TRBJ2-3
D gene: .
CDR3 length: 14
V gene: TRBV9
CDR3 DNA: TGTGCCAGCAGCGTAATACCCTCCACAGATACGCAGTATTTT
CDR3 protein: CASSVIPSTDTQYF

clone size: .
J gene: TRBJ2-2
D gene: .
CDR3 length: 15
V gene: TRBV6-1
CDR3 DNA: TGTGCCAGCAGCGCTAATTCACACCCGCGGGGGGAGCTGTTTTTT
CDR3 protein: CASSANSHPRGELFF

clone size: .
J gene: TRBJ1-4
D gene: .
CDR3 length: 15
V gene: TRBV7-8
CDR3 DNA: TGTGCCAGCAGCTTAGAAGGTGCAACTAATGAAAAACTGTTTTTT
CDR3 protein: CASSLEGATNEKLFF

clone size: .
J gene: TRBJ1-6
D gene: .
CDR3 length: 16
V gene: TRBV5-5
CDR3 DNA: TGTGCCAGCAGCCCCTATGGGGAAGCCTATAATTCACCCCTCCACTTT
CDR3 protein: CASSPYGEAYNSPLHF

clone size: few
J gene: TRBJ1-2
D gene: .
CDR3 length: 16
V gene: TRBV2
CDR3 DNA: TGTGCCAGCATTTCTCGCCCGATGTATTCTACCTATGGCTACACCTTC
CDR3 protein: CASISRPMYSTYGYTF

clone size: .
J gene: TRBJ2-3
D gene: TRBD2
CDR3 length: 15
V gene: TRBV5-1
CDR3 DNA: TGCGCCAGCTGGGTTAGCGGGGGGAGCACAGATACGCAGTATTTT
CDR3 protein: CASWVSGGSTDTQYF

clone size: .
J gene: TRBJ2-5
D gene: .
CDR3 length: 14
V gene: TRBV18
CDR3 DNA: TGTGCCAGCTCACCCCTTTTTGCAGAAGAGACCCAGTACTTC
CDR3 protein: CASSPLFAEETQYF

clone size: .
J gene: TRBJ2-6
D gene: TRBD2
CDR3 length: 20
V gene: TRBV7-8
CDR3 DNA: TGTGCCAGCAGCCCGCGTAAGGCTAGCGGGGGGGTACCTGGGGCCAACGTCCTGACTTTC
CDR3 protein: CASSPRKASGGVPGANVLTF

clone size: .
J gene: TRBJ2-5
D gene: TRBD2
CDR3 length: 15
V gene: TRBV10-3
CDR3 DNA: TGTGCCATCAGCACAGTGGGAGGGGCCCAAGAGACCCAGTACTTC
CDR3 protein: CAISTVGGAQETQYF

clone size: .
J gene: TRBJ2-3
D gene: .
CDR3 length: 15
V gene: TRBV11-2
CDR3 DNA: TGTGCCAGCAGCTTAGGTCGGGGATTCACAGATACGCAGTATTTT
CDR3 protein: CASSLGRGFTDTQYF

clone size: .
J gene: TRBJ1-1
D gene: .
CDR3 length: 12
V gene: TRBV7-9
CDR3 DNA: TGTGCCAGCAGCTTAGGGGAACAGCGGGCTTTCTTT
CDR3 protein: CASSLGEQRAFF

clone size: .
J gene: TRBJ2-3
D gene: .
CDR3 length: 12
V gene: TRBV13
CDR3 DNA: TGTGCCAGCAGCTTAAACGCAGATACGCAGTATTTT
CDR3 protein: CASSLNADTQYF

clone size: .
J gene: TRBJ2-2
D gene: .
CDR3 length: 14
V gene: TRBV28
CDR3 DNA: TGTGCCAGCGGATCAGGGTTGGACACCGGGGAGCTGTTTTTT
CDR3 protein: CASGSGLDTGELFF

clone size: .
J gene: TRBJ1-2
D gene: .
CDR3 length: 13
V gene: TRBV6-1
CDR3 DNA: TGTGCCAGCCTGAGGTGGGGCCCCTATGGCTACACCTTC
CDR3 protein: CASLRWGPYGYTF

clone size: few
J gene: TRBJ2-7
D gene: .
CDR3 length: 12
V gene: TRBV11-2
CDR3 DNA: TGTGCCAGCAGCCGCTCGGTGGGCGAGCAGTACTTC
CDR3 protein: CASSRSVGEQYF

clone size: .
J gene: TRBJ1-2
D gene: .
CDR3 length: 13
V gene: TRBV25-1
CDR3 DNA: TGTGCCAGCAGTGAATTCACCCGAGGAGGCTACACCTTC
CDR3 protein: CASSEFTRGGYTF

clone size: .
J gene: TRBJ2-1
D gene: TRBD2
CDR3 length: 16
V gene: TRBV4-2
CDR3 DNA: TGTGCCAGCAGCCTCCAACTAGCGGGGGGGCCCAATGAGCAGTTCTTC
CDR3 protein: CASSLQLAGGPNEQFF

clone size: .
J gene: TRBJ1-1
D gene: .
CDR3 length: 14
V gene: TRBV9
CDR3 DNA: TGTGCCAGCAGCGCCAGGTCCGGAGACACTGAAGCTTTCTTT
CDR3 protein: CASSARSGDTEAFF